This TCR beta chain stems from a study of cytomegalovirus exposure and HLA in healthy donors. Overall study context: A subsequent analysis reported that the roughly 120 validation repertoires were produced on the same platform that had also been used for the roughly 700 first-cohort repertoires. Regarding the study as a whole: Cytomegalovirus association was listed for around 170 TCR beta chains. Rarity characterized most TCR sequences, yet some public TCRs appeared in many donors.

As concerns this clone: Its antigen is unidentified.

Separate from the 666-subject first cohort was the roughly 120-subject validation cohort, to which the donors belonged. This table comes from immunoSEQ multiplex PCR, and its TCRdb copy is limited to in-frame clones, with some not included. The sample has about 160,000 clones, 88% seen once. Trimming cost V 8 bases and J 8 bases; bases outside gene matches: 7. The CDR3 contains 13 residues. Per germline, CDR1 MDHEN and CDR2 SYDVKM. Sequenced: PBMCs. The receptor was isolated from a man aged 18 to 35 in good health and CMV-seronegative. The chain employs TRBV28 and TRBJ2-1; 9 bases are a match to TRBD1. CDR3: CASPGQGSDEQFF. Written as DNA, the CDR3 is TGTGCCAGCCCGGGACAGGGTAGCGATGAGCAGTTCTTC.